Listed below are T cell receptor beta chains from one sample, sequenced in a study of a mutant IDH1 vaccine in newly diagnosed glioma. Their antigen targets remain unknown. Profiled with immunoSEQ multiplex PCR; TCRdb holds only in-frame clones, not every one. The sample holds some 51,000 clones, 78% seen once. The sample consisted of PBMCs, taken from a glioma patient whose treatment included an IDH1 peptide vaccine. These receptors were collected from a middle-aged man with glioma. Each CDR3 is given with its conserved first and last residue. D genes are given only for firm matches. Clone sizes are given selectively: once, few, many, or a class where the clone is expanded.

CDR3nt	CDR3aa	abundance	d_gene	v_gene	j_gene
TGTGCCAGCAGCTTAGCGCCACAGGGGAACTCTGAAGCTTTCTTT	CASSLAPQGNSEAFF	.	TRBD1	TRBV7-8	TRBJ1-1
TGTGCCAGCTCACCACGGACAAGCAAAGGCACAGATACGCAGTATTTT	CASSPRTSKGTDTQYF	.	.	TRBV18	TRBJ2-3
TGTGCCAGCAGGGCGACAGGCTCCCCAGGCGGTGAGCAGTTCTTC	CASRATGSPGGEQFF	.	.	TRBV6-5	TRBJ2-1
TGTGCCAGTAGTGGGGGACCGAAAAGGGAAAAACTGTTTTTT	CASSGGPKREKLFF	.	.	TRBV19	TRBJ1-4
TGTGCCAGCAGCTTAGGAAAGGCTAGGGGGACCTACGAGCAGTACTTC	CASSLGKARGTYEQYF	.	.	TRBV13	TRBJ2-7
TGTGCCAGCCGAAGTCCGGGACAGGGCGGCACCGGGGAGCTGTTTTTT	CASRSPGQGGTGELFF	.	TRBD1	TRBV25-1	TRBJ2-2
TGTGCCAGTAGTTTTACAGGGGGCGCGGGTAGCAATCAGCCCCAGCATTTT	CASSFTGGAGSNQPQHF	.	TRBD1	TRBV19	TRBJ1-5
TGTGCCATCCGGGGGGCGACAGGGGACAACCAAGAGACCCAGTACTTC	CAIRGATGDNQETQYF	.	.	TRBV10-3	TRBJ2-5
TGTGCCAGCAGCTTAGCGGATGGGACAGGGACCGAGCAGTACTTC	CASSLADGTGTEQYF	few	TRBD1	TRBV7-8	TRBJ2-7
TGCGCCAGCAGCCGGGCGGCAGAACGGACTGAAGCTTTCTTT	CASSRAAERTEAFF	.	.	TRBV5-1	TRBJ1-1
TGCGCCAGCAGCTTGGCCGGAACCGTCTATGGCTACACCTTC	CASSLAGTVYGYTF	.	.	TRBV5-1	TRBJ1-2